This T cell receptor (beta chain) was captured in a study of T cell responses to AZD1222 COVID-19 vaccine. Overall study results and limits: Spike-spanning, vaccine-associated CD4 TCRs were dominant at 160-218 and 743-854. Repertoire collection took place solely once the T cell response had peaked.

Generated by immunoSEQ multiplex PCR, the TCRdb table keeps only in-frame clones and is missing some. The sample has some 99,000 clones; approximately 86% are singletons. The CDR3 totals 14 residues. Looked up from germline, CDR1 is SGDLS and CDR2 is YYNGEE. Trimming took off 0 bases at V and 4 bases at J, with 9 bases between the two ends. This clone has just a few counts. The antigen is undetermined. This sequence was found in an adult in good health. The J gene is TRBJ2-3, the V gene TRBV9; a possible D gene is TRBD1 (6 bases). The sample in question was peripheral blood, obtained on day 0 of AZD1222 vaccination. CDR3 DNA: TGTGCCAGCAGCGTAGGACAGGCCGCAGATACGCAGTATTTT. It codes for CASSVGQAADTQYF.